The rows below give T cell receptor beta chains drawn from one sample of a study of CD8 T cells in ankylosing spondylitis. A single record per CDR3 protein comes from TCRdb applying MiXCR to the 5' RACE reads. The sample includes 25,000 to 30,000 distinct CDR3 sequences, 7.9% of them seen just once. The sample consisted of blood. These receptors were taken from a male donor with ankylosing spondylitis or in good health (not recorded which). Both conserved end residues are part of each CDR3. A D gene is named only where the DNA matches it firmly. Clone size is not always given. Where it is, it says once, few, many or a class for expanded clones.

j_gene	d_gene	v_gene	abundance	CDR3aa	CDR3nt
TRBJ2-1	TRBD1	TRBV12-3/TRBV12-4	few	CASSLTGLSYNEQFF	TGTGCCAGCAGTTTGACAGGGCTCTCCTACAATGAGCAGTTCTTC
TRBJ2-5	-	TRBV28	few	CASSFQSRGPQETQYF	TGTGCCAGCAGTTTTCAGTCAAGGGGACCCCAAGAGACCCAGTACTTC
TRBJ2-3	-	TRBV29-1	few	CSVGIGAGVTDTQYF	TGCAGCGTAGGAATTGGGGCAGGGGTTACAGATACGCAGTATTTT
TRBJ2-1	-	TRBV27	-	CASSRTRQNNEQFF	TGTGCCAGCAGCCGGACCCGTCAAAACAATGAGCAGTTCTTC
TRBJ2-5	-	TRBV12-3/TRBV12-4	medium-sized	CASSFDLAGQETQYF	TGTGCCAGCAGTTTTGATTTGGCAGGACAAGAGACCCAGTACTTC
TRBJ2-1	-	TRBV6-5	-	CASSPPGRTYNEQFF	TGTGCCAGCAGCCCCCCCGGGAGAACCTACAATGAGCAGTTCTTC
TRBJ2-1	-	TRBV3-1	-	CASSQPLRLVSSYNEQFF	TGTGCCAGCAGCCAACCCCTTCGACTAGTAAGCTCCTACAATGAGCAGTTCTTC
TRBJ2-5	-	TRBV29-1	few	CSVEGRVMETQYF	TGCAGCGTTGAGGGCAGGGTCATGGAGACCCAGTACTTC
TRBJ2-6	-	TRBV28	-	CASSLGFSGANVLTF	TGTGCCAGCAGTTTAGGTTTCTCTGGGGCCAACGTCCTGACTTTC
TRBJ1-5	TRBD1	TRBV29-1	few	CSETGRDRGHGEPQHF	TGCAGCGAAACCGGAAGGGACAGGGGGCATGGGGAGCCCCAGCATTTT
TRBJ1-2	-	TRBV10-3	many	CAISDGQVAGYTF	TGTGCCATCAGTGATGGGCAGGTCGCCGGCTACACCTTC
TRBJ2-1	-	TRBV29-1	-	CSGLGSSYNEQFF	TGCAGCGGGCTTGGGAGCTCCTACAATGAGCAGTTCTTC
TRBJ2-3	TRBD2	TRBV20-1	many	CSAPGTSGGANLDTQYF	TGCAGTGCTCCCGGGACTAGCGGGGGGGCCAATTTAGATACGCAGTATTTT
TRBJ2-2	TRBD2	TRBV11-2	few	CASSLKSGDGELFF	TGTGCCAGCAGCTTGAAGAGCGGGGACGGGGAGCTGTTTTTT
TRBJ2-7	-	TRBV7-6	-	CASSLALREGEQYF	TGTGCCAGCAGCTTAGCGCTAAGGGAAGGCGAGCAGTACTTC